This T cell receptor beta chain was identified in a study of Ad26.COV2.S vaccination and SARS-CoV-2 variants. On the study more broadly: Donor joined the COV1001 Ad26.COV2.S trial arm. Whole-study results and caveats: Non-spike TCR breadth was similar in vaccine and placebo recipients. The TCR breadth and depth analyses may have understated or missed part of the total T cell responses.

Treatment indicated: approximately 18 received Ad26.COV2.S at low or high dose, single or two shots; roughly five received placebo; per-sample allocation not given. The investigators took samples on day 63 after the first vaccine or placebo injection. TCRdb's table, derived via immunoSEQ multiplex PCR, lists solely in-frame clones and lacks some. Found here are roughly 700,000 clones, 89% of them singletons; the top ten hold over 1.3%. This clone was seen only a few times. Antigen: not known. This clonotype originated in a person between 18 and 59 years old who received the Ad26.COV2.S COVID-19 vaccine or a placebo. Sequences were derived from peripheral blood, sampled in a trial of Ad26.COV2.S vaccine versus placebo.

CDR3 sequence reads: CASCPGTGSATEAFF. The CDR3 coding sequence is TGTGCCAGCTGCCCCGGGACAGGGTCGGCCACTGAAGCTTTCTTT. V gene TRBV18 combines with J gene TRBJ1-1, with 9 bases identical to TRBD1. The CDR3 consists of 15 residues. Trimming cost V 7 bases and J 4 bases; bases outside gene matches: 10. Germline-derived CDR1 and CDR2 are KGHSH and LQKENI. Full variable domain (missing parts from reference TRBV18 and TRBJ1-1): NAGVMQNPRHLVRRRGQEARLRCSPMKGHSHVYWYRQLPEEGLKFMVYLQKENIIDESGMPKERFSAEFPKEGPSILRIQQVVRGDSAAYFCASCPGTGSATEAFFGQGTRLTVV.